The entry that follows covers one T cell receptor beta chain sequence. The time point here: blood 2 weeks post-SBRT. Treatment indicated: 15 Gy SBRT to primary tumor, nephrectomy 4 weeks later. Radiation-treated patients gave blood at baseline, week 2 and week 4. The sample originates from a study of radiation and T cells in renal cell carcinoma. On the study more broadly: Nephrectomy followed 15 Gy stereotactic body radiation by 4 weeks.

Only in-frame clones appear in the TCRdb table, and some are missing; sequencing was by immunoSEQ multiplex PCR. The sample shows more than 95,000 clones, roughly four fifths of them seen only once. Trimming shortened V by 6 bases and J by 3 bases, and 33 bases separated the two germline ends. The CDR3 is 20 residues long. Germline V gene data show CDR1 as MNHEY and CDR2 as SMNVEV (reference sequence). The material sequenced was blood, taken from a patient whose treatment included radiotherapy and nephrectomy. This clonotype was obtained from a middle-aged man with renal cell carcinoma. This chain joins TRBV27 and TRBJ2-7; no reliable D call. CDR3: CASSLRGVHTLSHLNYEQYF. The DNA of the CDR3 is TGTGCCAGCAGCCTCCGAGGAGTACACACCCTATCTCACCTAAACTACGAGCAGTACTTC.